A selection of T cell receptor beta chains follows, all from one sample in a study of cytomegalovirus exposure and HLA in healthy donors. Produced via immunoSEQ multiplex PCR; TCRdb's table is partial and in-frame only. The top ten hold about 1% of the sample, which has some 120,000 clones, 81% seen once. The sequenced material came from PBMCs. The source of these receptors is a woman aged 30 to 39 in good health and CMV-seronegative. Each CDR3 is given with its conserved first and last residue. The D gene is left open where the match is weak. Expanded clones are given a class, and other clones once, few, many or no size at all.

TRBJ2-6	TRBV5-4	.	.	CASSPRLSGANVLTF	TGTGCCAGCAGCCCCCGACTCTCTGGGGCCAACGTCCTGACTTTC
TRBJ2-7	TRBV27	.	TRBD2	CASRGGLAFSYEQYF	TGTGCCAGCAGGGGGGGACTAGCGTTTTCCTACGAGCAGTACTTC
TRBJ2-3	TRBV7-2	.	TRBD2	CASSELAGVADTQYF	TGTGCCAGCAGCGAGCTAGCGGGAGTTGCAGATACGCAGTATTTT
TRBJ2-3	TRBV5-1	.	TRBD2	CASSLAGLSTDTQYF	TGCGCCAGCAGCTTGGCGGGACTAAGCACAGATACGCAGTATTTT
TRBJ1-1	TRBV18	.	TRBD1	CASSVPGQGNTEAFF	TGTGCCAGCTCCGTACCGGGACAGGGGAACACTGAAGCTTTCTTT
TRBJ2-3	TRBV7-2	few	.	CASSLASVSTDTQYF	TGTGCCAGCAGCTTAGCTAGCGTCAGCACAGATACGCAGTATTTT
TRBJ1-2	TRBV9	.	TRBD1	CASSSGQGDNGYTF	TGTGCCAGCAGCTCGGGACAGGGGGATAATGGCTACACCTTC
TRBJ2-5	TRBV30	.	.	CAWSGTAQETQYF	TGTGCCTGGAGTGGGACAGCCCAAGAGACCCAGTACTTC
TRBJ2-6	TRBV19	.	.	CASSIQGGAGANVLTF	TGTGCCAGTAGTATACAGGGTGGGGCTGGGGCCAACGTCCTGACTTTC
TRBJ1-6	TRBV2	few	.	CASSEARGSSYNSPLHF	TGTGCCAGCAGTGAAGCGCGGGGGAGCTCCTATAATTCACCCCTCCACTTT
TRBJ2-7	TRBV6-1	.	TRBD1	CASRGDRGLSYEQYF	TGTGCCAGTCGGGGGGACAGGGGTCTATCCTACGAGCAGTACTTC
TRBJ2-2	TRBV4-2	.	TRBD2	CASSPTLQRGGWGGELFF	TGTGCCAGCAGCCCGACTCTCCAGCGGGGGGGTTGGGGCGGGGAGCTGTTTTTT
TRBJ2-1	TRBV5-4	.	TRBD2	CASRTSGGAHEQFF	TGTGCCAGCAGGACTAGCGGGGGGGCCCATGAGCAGTTCTTC
TRBJ2-5	TRBV7-9	.	TRBD1	CASSSNRGSIPQETQYF	TGTGCCAGCAGTTCTAACAGGGGGTCCATACCTCAAGAGACCCAGTACTTC
TRBJ1-1	TRBV30	.	.	CASSRVGTEAFF	TGTGCTTCGAGCAGGGTCGGCACTGAAGCTTTCTTT
TRBJ1-4	TRBV29-1	.	.	CSVVDIFEKLFF	TGCAGCGTTGTGGACATTTTTGAAAAACTGTTTTTT
TRBJ1-2	TRBV2	.	TRBD1	CASSEFGQGADGYTF	TGTGCCAGCAGTGAATTTGGGCAGGGGGCGGATGGCTACACCTTC
TRBJ2-7	TRBV9	.	TRBD2	CASSVLSPSGSYEQYF	TGTGCCAGCAGCGTATTGTCACCTAGCGGCTCCTACGAGCAGTACTTC
TRBJ2-5	TRBV6-5	.	.	CASSTGLPRETQYF	TGTGCCAGCAGCACGGGACTCCCCAGGGAGACCCAGTACTTC
TRBJ2-1	TRBV30	.	.	CAWSVWEVEQFF	TGTGCCTGGAGTGTATGGGAGGTTGAGCAGTTCTTC
TRBJ1-5	TRBV6-4	.	TRBD1	CASSDGRRDRVEGNQHF	TGTGCCAGCAGTGACGGTCGTAGGGACAGGGTGGAAGGTAACCAGCATTTT
TRBJ2-2	TRBV6-5	.	.	CAIRGATGELFF	TGTGCCATCAGGGGGGCCACCGGGGAGCTGTTTTTT
TRBJ1-1	TRBV4-2	.	.	CASSQGGWGLDTEAFF	TGTGCCAGCAGCCAAGGGGGATGGGGGCTTGACACTGAAGCTTTCTTT
TRBJ2-7	TRBV7-8	.	.	CASSLRTSTYEQYF	TGTGCCAGCAGCCTTAGGACTTCCACCTACGAGCAGTACTTC
TRBJ2-1	TRBV9	.	TRBD2	CASSVASGGPWNEQFF	TGTGCCAGCAGCGTAGCGAGCGGGGGGCCTTGGAATGAGCAGTTCTTC
TRBJ2-2	TRBV19	.	TRBD2	CASSQTRLAGNTGELFF	TGTGCCAGTAGTCAAACCCGACTAGCGGGGAACACCGGGGAGCTGTTTTTT
TRBJ2-7	TRBV4-2	.	.	CASSQRRSGYEQYF	TGTGCCAGCAGCCAGAGAAGGAGCGGCTACGAGCAGTACTTC
TRBJ1-1	TRBV9	.	.	CASSVGDLNTEAFF	TGTGCCAGCAGCGTAGGAGACTTAAACACTGAAGCTTTCTTT
TRBJ2-7	TRBV5-1	.	TRBD2	CASSYGTSGTQSSYEHYF	TGCGCCAGCAGCTACGGGACTAGCGGGACTCAGAGCTCCTACGAGCACTACTTC
TRBJ1-2	TRBV19	.	TRBD1	CASSIDLGTGPPYGYTF	TGTGCCAGTAGTATAGATTTGGGGACAGGGCCCCCCTATGGCTACACCTTC
TRBJ1-1	TRBV11-2	.	.	CASSPKGLLNTEAFF	TGTGCCAGCAGCCCGAAGGGACTATTAAACACTGAAGCTTTCTTT
TRBJ2-5	TRBV5-4	.	.	CASSLEQFQETQYF	TGTGCCAGCAGCTTGGAACAGTTCCAAGAGACCCAGTACTTC